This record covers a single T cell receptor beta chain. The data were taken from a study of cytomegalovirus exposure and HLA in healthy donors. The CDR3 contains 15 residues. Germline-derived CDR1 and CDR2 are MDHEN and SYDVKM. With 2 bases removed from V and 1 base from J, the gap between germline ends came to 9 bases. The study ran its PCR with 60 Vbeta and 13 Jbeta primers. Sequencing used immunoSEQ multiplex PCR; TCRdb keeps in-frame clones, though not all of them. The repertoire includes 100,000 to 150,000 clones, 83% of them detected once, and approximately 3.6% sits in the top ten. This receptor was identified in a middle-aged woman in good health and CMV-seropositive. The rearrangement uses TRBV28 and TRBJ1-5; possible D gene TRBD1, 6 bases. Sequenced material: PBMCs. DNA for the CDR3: TGTGCCAGCAGTTTACACGGGACAAGCAATCAGCCCCAGCATTTT. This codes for CASSLHGTSNQPQHF.